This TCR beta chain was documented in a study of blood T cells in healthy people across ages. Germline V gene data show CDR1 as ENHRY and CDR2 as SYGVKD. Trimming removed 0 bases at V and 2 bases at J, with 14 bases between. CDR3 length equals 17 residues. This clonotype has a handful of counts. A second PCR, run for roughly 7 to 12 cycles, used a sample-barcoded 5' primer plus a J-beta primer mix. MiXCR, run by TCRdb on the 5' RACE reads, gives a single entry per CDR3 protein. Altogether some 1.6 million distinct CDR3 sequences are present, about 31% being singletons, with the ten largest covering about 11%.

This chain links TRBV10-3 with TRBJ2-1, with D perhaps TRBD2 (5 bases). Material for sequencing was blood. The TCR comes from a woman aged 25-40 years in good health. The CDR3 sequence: CAISESTASSPYNEQFF. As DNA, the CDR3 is TGTGCCATCAGTGAGTCGACGGCTAGCAGTCCCTACAATGAGCAGTTCTTC.